This T cell receptor (beta chain) was profiled in a study of T cell repertoires in cytomegalovirus infection (dated by TCRdb to the late 2010s). With regard to the full study: Donor HLA type was relevant to the analysis, as public TCR beta signatures indicated carriage of CMV infection together with the matching HLA type. Study-level results and caveats: In both this cohort and an independent roughly 330-donor cohort, the cumulative frequency of public TCR beta family members distinguished carriers of CMV infection plus the relevant HLA type. The ex vivo response was dominated by HLA-C-restricted CMV-specific TCR beta clonotypes, which also provided the single most frequent clonotype in two of eight donors.

Sequenced on an Illumina HiSeq 1500. TCRdb trimmed public reads at Q25 via fastp, called clones via MiXCR and kept in-frame beta chains. Here each entry gathers all rows of one CDR3 protein and keeps the most common genes and DNA. The sample data list 400,000 or so distinct CDR3 sequences, and 15% to 20% of these were observed just once. Of the sample, 8.7% falls within the top ten clones. CDR1 and CDR2 were assigned from the germline V gene (reference sequence) as DFQATT and SNEGSKA. The V end loses 3 bases and the J end loses 0 bases, and a stretch of 9 bases separates them. The CDR3 spans 14 residues, from the cysteine through the phenylalanine. The DNA shown is the 42-base CDR3, in frame from base 1. To note about this clonotype: The target of this receptor is not known. No qualities accompany the bases; no much larger clone lies one base away.

This TCR came from a human donor in good health (CMV status not recorded). Some clones in this sample may be carry-over from other donors' samples. The V and J segments used are TRBV20-1 and TRBJ2-1; the D gene is perhaps TRBD1, on 5 matching bases. The sample comprised PBMCs. The nucleotide sequence is TGCAGTGCTAGGGGGCACCGCTCCTACAATGAGCAGTTCTTC. Translated, this gives CSARGHRSYNEQFF.